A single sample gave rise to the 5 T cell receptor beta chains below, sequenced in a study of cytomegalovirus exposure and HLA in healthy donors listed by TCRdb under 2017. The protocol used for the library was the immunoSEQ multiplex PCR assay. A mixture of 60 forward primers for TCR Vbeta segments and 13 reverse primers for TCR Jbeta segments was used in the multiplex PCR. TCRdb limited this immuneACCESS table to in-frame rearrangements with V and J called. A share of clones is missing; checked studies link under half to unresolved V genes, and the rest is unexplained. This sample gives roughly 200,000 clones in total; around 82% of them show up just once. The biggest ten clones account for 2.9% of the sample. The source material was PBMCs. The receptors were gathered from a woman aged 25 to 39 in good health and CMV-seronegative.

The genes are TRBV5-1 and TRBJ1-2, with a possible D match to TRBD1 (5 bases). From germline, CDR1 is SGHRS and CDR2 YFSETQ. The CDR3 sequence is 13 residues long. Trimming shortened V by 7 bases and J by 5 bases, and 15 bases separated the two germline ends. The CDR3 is CASSERAGYGYTF. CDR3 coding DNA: TGCGCCAGCTCCGAAAGGGCAGGGTATGGCTACACCTTC.

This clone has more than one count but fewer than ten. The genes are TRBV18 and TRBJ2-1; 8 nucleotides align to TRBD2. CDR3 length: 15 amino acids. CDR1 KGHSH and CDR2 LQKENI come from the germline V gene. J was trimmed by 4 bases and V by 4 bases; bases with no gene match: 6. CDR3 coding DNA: TGTGCCAGCTCACGCGGAATAGCGGGGTACAATGAGCAGTTCTTC. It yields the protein CASSRGIAGYNEQFF.

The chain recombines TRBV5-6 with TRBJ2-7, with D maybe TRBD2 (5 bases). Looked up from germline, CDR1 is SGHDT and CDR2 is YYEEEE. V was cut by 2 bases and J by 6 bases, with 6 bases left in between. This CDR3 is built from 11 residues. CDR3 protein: CASSFGVEQYF. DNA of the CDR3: TGTGCCAGCAGCTTCGGGGTCGAGCAGTACTTC. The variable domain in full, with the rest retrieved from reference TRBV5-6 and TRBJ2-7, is DAGVTQSPTHLIKTRGQQVTLRCSPKSGHDTVSWYQQALGQGPQFIFQYYEEEERQRGNFPDRFSGHQFPNYSSELNVNALLLGDSALYLCASSFGVEQYFGPGTRLTVT.

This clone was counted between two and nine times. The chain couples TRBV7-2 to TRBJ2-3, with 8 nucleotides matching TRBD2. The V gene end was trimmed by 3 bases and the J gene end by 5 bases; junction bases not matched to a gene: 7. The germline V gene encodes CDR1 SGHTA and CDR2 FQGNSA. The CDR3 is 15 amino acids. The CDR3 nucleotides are TGTGCCAGCAGCTTGGTAGCGGGGATACGAGATACGCAGTATTTT. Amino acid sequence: CASSLVAGIRDTQYF.

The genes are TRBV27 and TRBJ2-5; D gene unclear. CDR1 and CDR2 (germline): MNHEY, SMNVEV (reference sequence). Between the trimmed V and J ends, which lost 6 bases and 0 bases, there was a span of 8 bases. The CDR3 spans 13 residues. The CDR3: CASRTIDQETQYF. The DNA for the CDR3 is TGTGCCAGCAGAACGATAGACCAAGAGACCCAGTACTTC.